This entry concerns a single T cell receptor beta chain. Its antigen is unknown. V lost 6 bases to trimming and J lost 11 bases; unmatched junction nucleotides: 4. Germline values: CDR1 WSHSY, CDR2 SAAADI. This CDR3 comprises 11 residues. This sample is drawn from a study of T cell responses to AZD1222 COVID-19 vaccine. Study results and caveats: Spike-specific TCR breadth rose after two AZD1222 doses, and depth rose as well. Baseline serology detected seropositivity in only 5 or 6 AZD1222 recipients. At 160-218 and 743-854, vaccine-associated CD4 TCRs were dominant, and they spanned spike.

Some clones are missing from TCRdb's copy, which holds only in-frame ones; the method was immunoSEQ multiplex PCR. This sample has 100,000 to 150,000 clones; approximately 86% occur once, and the top ten carry around 6.2%. The source material was peripheral blood, sampled on day 0 of AZD1222 vaccination. This chain links TRBV10-2 with TRBJ1-1, with 9 bases aligning to TRBD1. The TCR originated in an adult in good health. CDR3 residues: CASSPDRGAFF. The CDR3 nucleotides are TGCGCCAGCAGCCCCGACAGGGGGGCTTTCTTT.